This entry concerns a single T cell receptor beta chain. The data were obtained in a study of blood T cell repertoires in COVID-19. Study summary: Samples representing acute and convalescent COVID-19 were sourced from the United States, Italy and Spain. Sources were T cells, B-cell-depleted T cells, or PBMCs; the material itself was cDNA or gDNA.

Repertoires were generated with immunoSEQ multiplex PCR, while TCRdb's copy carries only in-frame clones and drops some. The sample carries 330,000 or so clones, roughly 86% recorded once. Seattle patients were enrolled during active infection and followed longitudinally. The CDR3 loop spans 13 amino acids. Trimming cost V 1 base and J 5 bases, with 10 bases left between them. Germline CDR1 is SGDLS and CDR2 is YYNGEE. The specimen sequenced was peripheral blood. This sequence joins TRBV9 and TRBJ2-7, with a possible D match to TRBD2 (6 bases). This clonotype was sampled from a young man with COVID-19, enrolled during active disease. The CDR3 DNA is TGTGCCAGCAGCGTACGGGAGTGGGACGAGCAGTACTTC. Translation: CASSVREWDEQYF.